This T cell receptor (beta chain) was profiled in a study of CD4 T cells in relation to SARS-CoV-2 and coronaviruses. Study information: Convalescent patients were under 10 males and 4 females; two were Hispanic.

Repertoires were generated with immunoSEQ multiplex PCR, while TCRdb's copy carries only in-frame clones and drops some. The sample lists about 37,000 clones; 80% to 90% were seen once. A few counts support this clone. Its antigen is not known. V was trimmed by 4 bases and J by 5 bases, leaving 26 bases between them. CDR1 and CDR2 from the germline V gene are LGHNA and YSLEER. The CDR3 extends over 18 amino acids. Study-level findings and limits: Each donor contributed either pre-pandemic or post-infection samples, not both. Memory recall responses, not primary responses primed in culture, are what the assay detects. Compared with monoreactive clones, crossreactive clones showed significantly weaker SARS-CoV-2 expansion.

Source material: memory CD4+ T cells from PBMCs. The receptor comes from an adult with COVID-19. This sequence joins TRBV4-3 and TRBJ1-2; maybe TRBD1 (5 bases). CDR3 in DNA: TGCGCCAGCAGCCCGAAAGATTATTCGGTCATGGGGGAGTATGGCTACACCTTC. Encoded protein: CASSPKDYSVMGEYGYTF.